This T cell receptor (beta chain) is from a study of PD-L1 blockade in urothelial cancer. Study-wide background: There were a median of around 140,000 T cells in blood samples.

The study's findings and limits: Below-median pretreatment blood TCR clonality predicted better survival.

Synthetic templates analogous to TCR were spiked into all PCRs individually. Only in-frame clones appear in the TCRdb table, and some are missing; sequencing was by immunoSEQ multiplex PCR. This table has 80,000 to 130,000 clones, approximately 91% appearing once. Germline V gives CDR1 SGHRS, CDR2 YFSETQ. The CDR3 has 14 amino acids. The V and J ends lost 1 base and 5 bases respectively, with 10 bases between them. Comment on this clone: Its antigen is as yet unknown.

The sample consisted of PBMCs, taken around atezolizumab (anti-PD-L1) treatment. The chain uses TRBV5-1 and TRBJ1-3; D unclear. The origin of this receptor is a woman aged 80 or over with urothelial cancer. DNA for the CDR3: TGCGCCAGCAGCTTGATCGGGGTGAGAAACACCATATATTTT. Its translation: CASSLIGVRNTIYF.